These 24 T cell receptor beta chains came from one sample sequenced in a study of cytomegalovirus exposure and HLA in healthy donors. Produced via immunoSEQ multiplex PCR; TCRdb's table is partial and in-frame only. The table lists under 250,000 clones, less than 90% of them singletons. Sequencing was done on a sample of PBMCs. All receptors derive from a woman between 18 and 29 years old in good health and CMV-seronegative.

The chain recombines TRBV10-3 with TRBJ1-2; 10 nucleotides line up with TRBD1. Trimming at V came to 11 bases and at J to 3 bases, leaving 6 bases not matched to a gene. The CDR3 is 13 amino acids. Germline V gene data show CDR1 as ENHRY and CDR2 as SYGVKD. CDR3 nucleotide sequence: TGTGCCTCGACCGGGACAGGGGACTATGGCTACACCTTC. Amino acid sequence: CASTGTGDYGYTF.

The rearrangement links TRBV5-1 to TRBJ2-1, with a tentative D call TRBD1 (5 bases). Per germline, CDR1 SGHRS and CDR2 YFSETQ. The CDR3 is 15 amino acids. Trimming removed 0 bases from V and 3 bases from J, with 10 bases in between. The CDR3: CASSLDWGVYNEQFF. CDR3 nucleotide sequence: TGCGCCAGCAGCTTGGACTGGGGCGTCTACAATGAGCAGTTCTTC.

The chain employs TRBV19 and TRBJ1-2; 8 positions match TRBD1. This CDR3 has 12 amino acids. Germline trimming cut 10 bases from V and 8 bases from J; bases unmatched to any gene: 9. Looked up from germline, CDR1 is LNHDA and CDR2 is SQIVND (reference sequence). CDR3 coding DNA: TGTGCCATTGGGACAGGCCACGGGGGCTACACCTTC. This codes for CAIGTGHGGYTF.

The chain recombines TRBV4-2 with TRBJ2-7; possibly TRBD1 for D (5 bases). V was pared by 4 bases and J by 5 bases, with 12 bases between. The CDR3 has 13 amino acids. Germline CDR1 and CDR2: LGHNA and YNFKEQ. The CDR3 loop is CASSRGDSDEQYF. CDR3 in DNA: TGTGCCAGCAGCCGGGGCGACTCAGACGAGCAGTACTTC.

The chain joins TRBV28 to TRBJ2-2, with TRBD1 matching over 9 bases. Losses at the gene ends were 5 bases for V and 8 bases for J; bases not matched to a gene: 9. The CDR3 runs to 15 residues. Per germline, CDR1 MDHEN and CDR2 SYDVKM. The CDR3 DNA reads as TGTGCCAGCAGTCCCCGACAGGGGGGTGTGGGGGAGCTGTTTTTT. Its protein is CASSPRQGGVGELFF.

The chain couples TRBV7-6 to TRBJ1-2; D ambiguous. CDR1 and CDR2 from the germline V gene are SGHVS and FNYEAQ. The CDR3 has 13 amino acids. V was shortened by 0 bases and J by 2 bases, with 4 bases between the two germline ends. The CDR3 here is CASSLAGNYGYTF. In DNA, the CDR3 is TGTGCCAGCAGCTTAGCTGGAAACTATGGCTACACCTTC.

V usage is TRBV11-2 and J usage is TRBJ2-3, with 11 positions matching TRBD2. V shed 0 bases, J shed 4 bases, and the junction held 3 bases outside the gene matches. This CDR3 contains 16 residues. CDR1 is SGHAT, CDR2 FQNNGV, per germline. The CDR3 here is CASSLDSGRAADTQYF. As DNA, the CDR3 is TGTGCCAGCAGCTTAGATAGCGGGAGGGCCGCAGATACGCAGTATTTT.

The chain joins TRBV2 to TRBJ2-5; 7 bases are shared with TRBD1. The length of the CDR3 is 15 residues. Germline CDR1 reads SNHLY; CDR2 reads FYNNEI. V lost 4 bases and J lost 5; bases outside the gene matches: 10. CDR3 sequence reads: CASSGNTGVGETQYF. In nucleotides, the CDR3 is TGTGCCAGCAGTGGGAATACAGGGGTTGGGGAGACCCAGTACTTC.

This clone was seen once. V is TRBV28 and J is TRBJ1-2; D call uncertain. Trimming stripped 2 bases from V and 8 bases from J, with 12 bases between. CDR3 length: 13 residues. The germline gives CDR1 MDHEN, CDR2 SYDVKM. This CDR3 reads CASSLVTGSGYTF. The DNA of the CDR3 is TGTGCCAGCAGTTTAGTAACGGGGAGCGGCTACACCTTC.

This clone was detected only a few times. The chain joins TRBV5-1 to TRBJ1-2, with D possibly being TRBD1 (5 bases). CDR3 length: 13 residues. Trimming cost V 3 bases and J 8 bases, with 14 bases left between them. CDR1 and CDR2 (germline): SGHRS, YFSETQ. As DNA, the CDR3 is TGCGCCAGCAGCTCCGACGATGGGGCCGGCTACACCTTC. The encoded protein is CASSSDDGAGYTF.

The rearrangement uses TRBV6-5 and TRBJ1-1; D gene uncertain. Trimming pared 0 bases from V and 11 bases from J, leaving 13 bases between. Germline assignment: CDR1 MNHEY and CDR2 SVGAGI. CDR3 size: 13 residues. DNA of the CDR3: TGTGCCAGCAGTTACTCGGTCAACCAAGTGGCTTTCTTT. Translation: CASSYSVNQVAFF.

This chain uses TRBV10-3 with TRBJ2-1; D is undetermined. Trimming pared 5 bases from V and 8 bases from J, leaving 16 bases between. The CDR3 totals 14 residues. The germline V gene encodes CDR1 ENHRY and CDR2 SYGVKD. CDR3 in DNA: TGTGCCATCAGTCCAGGCGCCCTGGGGTATGAGCAGTTCTTC. Its protein product is CAISPGALGYEQFF.

The V call is TRBV11-2, the J call TRBJ2-7; D unresolved. This CDR3 has 14 amino acids. V lost 5 bases and J 2 bases, leaving 13 bases between the germline ends. Per germline, CDR1 SGHAT and CDR2 FQNNGV. The chain's CDR3 is CASSPGDGPYEQYF. Here the CDR3 DNA reads TGTGCCAGCAGCCCCGGAGACGGACCCTACGAGCAGTACTTC.

The chain uses TRBV6-1 and TRBJ2-3; D is undetermined. Germline lookup yields CDR1 MNHNS and CDR2 SASEGT. V dropped 1 base and J dropped 2 bases, with 4 bases sitting between them. The CDR3 extends over 13 amino acids. The chain's CDR3 is CASSEEHTDTQYF. Written as DNA, the CDR3 is TGTGCCAGCAGTGAAGAACACACAGATACGCAGTATTTT.

In this sample, this clone turned up a few times. This sequence joins TRBV6-1 and TRBJ1-2; no clear D gene. Germline V lookup: CDR1 MNHNS, CDR2 SASEGT. The CDR3 consists of 13 residues. The V gene lost 7 bases and the J gene lost 2 bases, with 11 bases spanning the gap. The chain's CDR3 is CASNQHSNYGYTF. The CDR3 bases are TGTGCCAGCAATCAACATTCCAACTATGGCTACACCTTC.

Written as DNA, the CDR3 is TGTGCCAGCAGTCGCCCGACAGGGGGCGGTCAGCCCCAGCATTTT. It yields the protein CASSRPTGGGQPQHF. This sequence joins TRBV2 and TRBJ1-5; TRBD1 matches 10 bases. The germline CDR1 and CDR2 sequences are SNHLY and FYNNEI. The CDR3 extends over 15 amino acids. Germline trimming cut 5 bases from V and 6 bases from J; bases unmatched to any gene: 7.

The chain is built from TRBV9 and TRBJ2-7; D tentatively fits TRBD1 or TRBD2 (7 bases each). This CDR3 is built from 15 residues. V lost 4 bases to trimming and J lost 6 bases, with 20 bases between them. Germline CDR1 SGDLS, CDR2 YYNGEE. The CDR3 nucleotides are TGTGCCAGCAGCCCCCAGGGGGAGCGGGACCGCGAGCAGTACTTC. It yields the protein CASSPQGERDREQYF.

As DNA, the CDR3 is TGCGCCAGCAGCCAACTAGCGGGGGGGAACACCGGGGAGCTGTTTTTT. Protein sequence: CASSQLAGGNTGELFF. The rearrangement joins TRBV4-1 to TRBJ2-2; TRBD2 aligns across 11 bases. This CDR3 comprises 16 residues. CDR1 and CDR2 (germline): MGHRA, YSYEKL. V lost 2 bases and J lost 1; bases outside the gene matches: 0.

The V call is TRBV9, the J call TRBJ2-1; the match to TRBD2 covers 7 bases. Germline CDR1 SGDLS, CDR2 YYNGEE. V dropped 0 bases and J dropped 9; count of bases not matched to a gene: 6. The CDR3 spans 14 residues. CDR3 sequence (DNA): TGTGCCAGCAGCGTAGCGGGAGGTAACGGTGAGCAGTTCTTC. The encoded protein is CASSVAGGNGEQFF.

The chain recombines TRBV6-5 with TRBJ1-2; TRBD1 agrees at 10 bases. Germline V gives CDR1 MNHEY, CDR2 SVGAGI. This CDR3 spans 15 amino acids. Trimming at V came to 5 bases and at J to 4 bases, leaving 7 bases not matched to a gene. CDR3 in DNA: TGTGCCAGCAGTACAGCGACAGGGGGCAGCTATGGCTACACCTTC. It encodes CASSTATGGSYGYTF.

This clone was observed once. The chain joins TRBV6-5 to TRBJ2-7; D ambiguous. Germline CDR1 reads MNHEY; CDR2 reads SVGAGI. V was cut by 6 bases and J by 2 bases, with 5 bases left in between. This CDR3 is built from 11 residues. CDR3: CASRGPYEQYF. The CDR3 nucleotides are TGTGCCAGCAGGGGTCCCTACGAGCAGTACTTC.

V usage is TRBV25-1 and J usage is TRBJ2-4; D might be TRBD1 or TRBD2, each matching 5 bases. The germline CDR1 and CDR2 sequences are MGHDK and SYGVNS. Trimming took 2 bases from V and 2 from J, leaving 10 bases between them. CDR3 length: 15 amino acids. DNA of the CDR3: TGTGCCAGCAGTGAAGGCAGGGACCCCAAAAACATTCAGTACTTC. This gives the protein CASSEGRDPKNIQYF.

The chain is built from TRBV9 and TRBJ1-2, with a tentative D call TRBD1 (5 bases). Trimming cost V 6 bases and J 3 bases, with 15 bases left between them. Looked up from germline, CDR1 is SGDLS and CDR2 is YYNGEE. The CDR3 totals 14 residues. The CDR3 sequence is CASTQGGRDYGYTF. The CDR3 DNA sequence: TGTGCCAGCACCCAGGGAGGACGGGACTATGGCTACACCTTC.

The V gene is TRBV6-6, the J gene TRBJ2-5; D gene ambiguous. Per the germline V gene, CDR1 is MNHNY and CDR2 is SVGAGI (reference sequence). With 7 bases removed from V and 2 bases from J, the gap between germline ends came to 14 bases. The CDR3 is made up of 14 amino acids. DNA of the CDR3: TGTGCCAGCACCCTCAGGAGTACGCAAGAGACCCAGTACTTC. Its translation is CASTLRSTQETQYF.